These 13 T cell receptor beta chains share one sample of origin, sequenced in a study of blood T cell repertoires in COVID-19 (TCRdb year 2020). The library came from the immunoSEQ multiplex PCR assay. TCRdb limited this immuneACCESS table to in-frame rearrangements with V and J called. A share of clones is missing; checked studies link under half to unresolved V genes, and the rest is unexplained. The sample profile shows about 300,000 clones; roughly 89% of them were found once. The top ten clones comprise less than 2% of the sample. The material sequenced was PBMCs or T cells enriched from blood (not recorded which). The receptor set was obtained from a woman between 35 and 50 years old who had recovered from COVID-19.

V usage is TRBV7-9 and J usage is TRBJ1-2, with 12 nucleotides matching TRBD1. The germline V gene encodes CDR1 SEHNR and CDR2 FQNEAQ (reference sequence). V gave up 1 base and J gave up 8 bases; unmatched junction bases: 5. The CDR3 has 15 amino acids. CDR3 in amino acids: CASSLEGQGAEGYTF. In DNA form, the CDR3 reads TGTGCCAGCAGCTTAGAGGGACAGGGGGCTGAGGGCTACACCTTC.

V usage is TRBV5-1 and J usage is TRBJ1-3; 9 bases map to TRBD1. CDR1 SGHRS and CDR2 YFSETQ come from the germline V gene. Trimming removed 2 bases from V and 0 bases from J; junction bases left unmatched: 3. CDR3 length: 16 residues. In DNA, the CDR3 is TGCGCCAGCAGCTTCGGGACAGGGATCTCTGGAAACACCATATATTTT. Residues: CASSFGTGISGNTIYF. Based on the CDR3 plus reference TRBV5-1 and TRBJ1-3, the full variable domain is KAGVTQTPRYLIKTRGQQVTLSCSPISGHRSVSWYQQTPGQGLQFLFEYFSETQRNKGNFPGRFSGRQFSNSRSEMNVSTLELGDSALYLCASSFGTGISGNTIYFGEGSWLTVV.

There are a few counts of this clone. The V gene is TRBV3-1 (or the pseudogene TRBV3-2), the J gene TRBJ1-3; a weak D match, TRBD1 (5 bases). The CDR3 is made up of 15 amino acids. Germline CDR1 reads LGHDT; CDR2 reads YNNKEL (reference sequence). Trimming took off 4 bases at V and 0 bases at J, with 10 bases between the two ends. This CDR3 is CASSPGWVSGNTIYF. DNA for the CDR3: TGTGCCAGCAGCCCAGGGTGGGTCTCTGGAAACACCATATATTTT.

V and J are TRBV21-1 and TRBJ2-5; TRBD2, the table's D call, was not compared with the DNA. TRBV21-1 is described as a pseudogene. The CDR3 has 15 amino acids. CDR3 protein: CASSKPRGLRETQYF. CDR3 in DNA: TGTGCCAGCAGCAAGCCTAGAGGGCTCCGGGAGACCCAGTACTTC.

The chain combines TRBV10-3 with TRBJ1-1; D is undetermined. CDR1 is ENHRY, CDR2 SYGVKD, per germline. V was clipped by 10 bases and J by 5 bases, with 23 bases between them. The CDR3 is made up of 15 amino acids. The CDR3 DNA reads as TGTGCCACCCTAAAGCCCGGCGGGGATTCAACTGAAGCTTTCTTT. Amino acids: CATLKPGGDSTEAFF.

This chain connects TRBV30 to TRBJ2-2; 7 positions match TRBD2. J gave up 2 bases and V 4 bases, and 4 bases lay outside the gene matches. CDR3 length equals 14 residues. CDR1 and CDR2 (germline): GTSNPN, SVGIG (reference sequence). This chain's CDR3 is CAWNREDNTGELFF. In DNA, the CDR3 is TGTGCCTGGAATCGGGAGGACAACACCGGGGAGCTGTTTTTT.

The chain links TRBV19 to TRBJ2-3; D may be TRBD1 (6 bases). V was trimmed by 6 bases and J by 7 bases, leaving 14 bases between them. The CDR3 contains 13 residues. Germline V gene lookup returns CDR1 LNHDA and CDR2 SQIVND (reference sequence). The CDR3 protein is CASSSERGYTQYF. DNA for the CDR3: TGTGCCAGTAGCAGCGAAAGGGGGTATACGCAGTATTTT. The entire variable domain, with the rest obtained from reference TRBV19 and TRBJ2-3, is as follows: DGGITQSPKYLFRKEGQNVTLSCEQNLNHDAMYWYRQDPGQGLRLIYYSQIVNDFQKGDIAEGYSVSREKKESFPLTVTSAQKNPTAFYLCASSSERGYTQYFGPGTRLTVL.

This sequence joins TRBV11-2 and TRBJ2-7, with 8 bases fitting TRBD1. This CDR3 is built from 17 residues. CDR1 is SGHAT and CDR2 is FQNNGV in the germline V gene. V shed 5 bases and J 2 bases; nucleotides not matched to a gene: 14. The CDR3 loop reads CASSPFRQGSTPYEQYF. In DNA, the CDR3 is TGTGCCAGCAGCCCCTTTAGACAGGGGTCCACTCCCTACGAGCAGTACTTC.

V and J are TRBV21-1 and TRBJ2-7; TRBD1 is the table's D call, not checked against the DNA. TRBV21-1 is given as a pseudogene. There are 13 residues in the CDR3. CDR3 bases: TGTGCCACCCAGGGGGCTTTTACCTACGAGCAGTACTTC. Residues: CATQGAFTYEQYF.

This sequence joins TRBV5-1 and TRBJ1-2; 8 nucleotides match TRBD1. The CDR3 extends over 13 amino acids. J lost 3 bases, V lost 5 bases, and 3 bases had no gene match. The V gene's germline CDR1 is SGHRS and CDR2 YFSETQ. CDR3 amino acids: CASRPDRDYGYTF. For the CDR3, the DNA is TGCGCCAGCAGGCCGGACAGGGACTATGGCTACACCTTC.

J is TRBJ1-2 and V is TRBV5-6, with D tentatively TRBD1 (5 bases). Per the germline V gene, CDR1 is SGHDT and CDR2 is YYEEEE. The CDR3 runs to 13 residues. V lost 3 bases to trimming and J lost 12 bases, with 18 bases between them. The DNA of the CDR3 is TGTGCCAGCAGCTCCGGACACGGAGGGTCTAACACCTTC. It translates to CASSSGHGGSNTF.

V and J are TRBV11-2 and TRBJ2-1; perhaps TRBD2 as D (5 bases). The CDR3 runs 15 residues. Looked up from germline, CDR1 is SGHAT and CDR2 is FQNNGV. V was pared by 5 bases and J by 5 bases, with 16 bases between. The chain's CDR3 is CASSSLTKRNNEQFF. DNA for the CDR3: TGTGCCAGCAGCAGTTTGACTAAGCGGAACAATGAGCAGTTCTTC.

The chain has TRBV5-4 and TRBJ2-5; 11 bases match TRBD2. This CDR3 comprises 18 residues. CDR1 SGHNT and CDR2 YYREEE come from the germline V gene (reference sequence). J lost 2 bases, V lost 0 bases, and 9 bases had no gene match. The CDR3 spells CASSLARGSGRGQETQYF. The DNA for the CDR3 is TGTGCCAGCAGCTTGGCCCGGGGTAGCGGGAGGGGTCAAGAGACCCAGTACTTC. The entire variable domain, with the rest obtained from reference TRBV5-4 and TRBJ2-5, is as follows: ETGVTQSPTHLIKTRGQQVTLRCSSQSGHNTVSWYQQALGQGPQFIFQYYREEENGRGNFPPRFSGLQFPNYSSELNVNALELDDSALYLCASSLARGSGRGQETQYFGPGTRLLVL.